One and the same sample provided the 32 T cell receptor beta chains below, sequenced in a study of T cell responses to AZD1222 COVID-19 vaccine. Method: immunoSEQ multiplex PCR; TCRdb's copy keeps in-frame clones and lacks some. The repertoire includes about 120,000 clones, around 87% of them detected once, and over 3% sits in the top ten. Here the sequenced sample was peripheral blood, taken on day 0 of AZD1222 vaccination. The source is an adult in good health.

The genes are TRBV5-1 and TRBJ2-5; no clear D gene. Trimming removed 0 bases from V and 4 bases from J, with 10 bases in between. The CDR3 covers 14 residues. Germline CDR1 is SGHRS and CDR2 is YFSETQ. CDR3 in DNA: TGCGCCAGCAGCTTGGTAGGGTGGGGAGAGACCCAGTACTTC. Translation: CASSLVGWGETQYF.

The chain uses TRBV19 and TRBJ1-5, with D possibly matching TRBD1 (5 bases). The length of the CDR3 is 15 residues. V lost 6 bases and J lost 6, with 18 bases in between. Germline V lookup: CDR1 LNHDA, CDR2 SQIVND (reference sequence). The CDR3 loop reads CASRLEPQGFQPQHF. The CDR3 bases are TGTGCCAGTAGACTAGAACCCCAGGGTTTTCAGCCCCAGCATTTT.

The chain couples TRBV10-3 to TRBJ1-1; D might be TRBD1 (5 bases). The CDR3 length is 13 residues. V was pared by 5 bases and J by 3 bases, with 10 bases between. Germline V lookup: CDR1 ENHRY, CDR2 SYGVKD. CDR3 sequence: CAISIDSYTEAFF. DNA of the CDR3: TGTGCCATCAGTATTGACAGTTACACTGAAGCTTTCTTT.

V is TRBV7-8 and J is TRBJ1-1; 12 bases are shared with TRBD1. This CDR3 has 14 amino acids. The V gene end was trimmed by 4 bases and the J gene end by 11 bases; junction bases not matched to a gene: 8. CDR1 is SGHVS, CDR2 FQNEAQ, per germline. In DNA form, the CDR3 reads TGTGCCAGCAGCTGGGGACAGGGGGCGGGAAGCGCTTTCTTT. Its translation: CASSWGQGAGSAFF.

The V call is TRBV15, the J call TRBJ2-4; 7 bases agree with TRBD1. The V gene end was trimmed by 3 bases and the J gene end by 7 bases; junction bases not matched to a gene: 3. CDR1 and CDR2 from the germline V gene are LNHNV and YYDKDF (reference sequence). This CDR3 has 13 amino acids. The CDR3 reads CATSSRDSNIQYF. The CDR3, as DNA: TGTGCCACCAGCAGCCGGGACAGCAACATTCAGTACTTC.

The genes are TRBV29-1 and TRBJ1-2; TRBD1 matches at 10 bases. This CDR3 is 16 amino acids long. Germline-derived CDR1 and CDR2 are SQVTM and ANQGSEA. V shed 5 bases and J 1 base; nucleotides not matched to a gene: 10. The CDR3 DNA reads TGCAGCGTTATGGGACAGGGGAGGGTAGATAACTATGGCTACACCTTC. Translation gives CSVMGQGRVDNYGYTF. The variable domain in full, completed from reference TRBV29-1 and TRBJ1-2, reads SAVISQKPSRDICQRGTSLTIQCQVDSQVTMMFWYRQQPGQSLTLIATANQGSEATYESGFVIDKFPISRPNLTFSTLTVSNMSPEDSSIYLCSVMGQGRVDNYGYTFGSGTRLTVV.

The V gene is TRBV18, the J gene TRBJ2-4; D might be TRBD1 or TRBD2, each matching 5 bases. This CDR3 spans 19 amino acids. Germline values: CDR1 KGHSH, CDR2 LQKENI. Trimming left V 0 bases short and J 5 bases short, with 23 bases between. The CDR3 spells CASSPPSGLGSRGENIQYF. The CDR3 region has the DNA TGTGCCAGCTCACCACCATCGGGCTTGGGCAGCCGGGGCGAAAACATTCAGTACTTC. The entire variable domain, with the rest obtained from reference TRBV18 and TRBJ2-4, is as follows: NAGVMQNPRHLVRRRGQEARLRCSPMKGHSHVYWYRQLPEEGLKFMVYLQKENIIDESGMPKERFSAEFPKEGPSILRIQQVVRGDSAAYFCASSPPSGLGSRGENIQYFGAGTRLSVL.

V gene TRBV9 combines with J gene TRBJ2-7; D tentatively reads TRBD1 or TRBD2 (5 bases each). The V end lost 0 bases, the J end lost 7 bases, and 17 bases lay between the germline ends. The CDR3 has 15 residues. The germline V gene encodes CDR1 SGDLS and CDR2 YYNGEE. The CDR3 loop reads CASSVGRGPREEQYF. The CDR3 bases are TGTGCCAGCAGCGTAGGTAGGGGACCCCGGGAAGAGCAGTACTTC.

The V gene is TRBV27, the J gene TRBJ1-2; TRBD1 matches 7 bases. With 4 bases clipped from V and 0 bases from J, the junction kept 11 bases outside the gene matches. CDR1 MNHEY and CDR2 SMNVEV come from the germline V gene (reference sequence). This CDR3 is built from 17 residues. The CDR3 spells CASSSRRGQNANYGYTF. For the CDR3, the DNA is TGTGCCAGCAGTTCCAGGCGGGGACAGAACGCTAACTATGGCTACACCTTC.

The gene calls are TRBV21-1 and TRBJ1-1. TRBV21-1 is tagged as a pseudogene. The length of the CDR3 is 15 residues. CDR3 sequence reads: CASSPRGGPNTEAFF. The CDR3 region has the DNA TGTGCCAGCAGCCCGCGGGGGGGACCGAACACTGAAGCTTTCTTT.

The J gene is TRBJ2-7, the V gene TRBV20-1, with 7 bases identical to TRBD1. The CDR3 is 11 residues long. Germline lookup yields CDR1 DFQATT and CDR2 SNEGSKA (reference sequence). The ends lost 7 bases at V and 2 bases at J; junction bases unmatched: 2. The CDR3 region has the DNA TGCAGTGTGGGACAGACCTACGAGCAGTACTTC. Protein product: CSVGQTYEQYF.

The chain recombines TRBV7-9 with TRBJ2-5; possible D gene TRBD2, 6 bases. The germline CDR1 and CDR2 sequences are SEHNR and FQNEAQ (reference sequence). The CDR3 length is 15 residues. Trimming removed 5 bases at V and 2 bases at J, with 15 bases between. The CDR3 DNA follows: TGTGCCAGCAGCCCCCGGGAGTCCAAACAAGAGACCCAGTACTTC. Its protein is CASSPRESKQETQYF.

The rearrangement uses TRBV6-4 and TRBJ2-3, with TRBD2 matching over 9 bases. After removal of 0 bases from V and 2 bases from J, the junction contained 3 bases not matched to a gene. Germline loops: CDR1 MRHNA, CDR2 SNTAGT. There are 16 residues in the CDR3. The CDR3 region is CASSDSSGGTTDTQYF. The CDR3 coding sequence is TGTGCCAGCAGTGACTCTAGCGGGGGAACCACAGATACGCAGTATTTT.

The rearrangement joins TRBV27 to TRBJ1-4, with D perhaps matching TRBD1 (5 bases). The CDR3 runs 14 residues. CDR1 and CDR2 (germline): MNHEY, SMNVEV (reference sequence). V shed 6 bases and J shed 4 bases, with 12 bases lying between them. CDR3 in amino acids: CASSLDSRNEKLFF. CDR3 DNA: TGTGCCAGCAGCCTTGACAGTCGTAATGAAAAACTGTTTTTT. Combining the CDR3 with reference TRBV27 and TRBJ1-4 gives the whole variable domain EAQVTQNPRYLITVTGKKLTVTCSQNMNHEYMSWYRQDPGLGLRQIYYSMNVEVTDKGDVPEGYKVSRKEKRNFPLILESPSPNQTSLYFCASSLDSRNEKLFFGSGTQLSVL.

The CDR3 DNA is TGCGCCAGCAGCCAAGACCTCATCCCGGGAGAGCAGTACTTC. Protein: CASSQDLIPGEQYF. The chain has TRBV4-1 and TRBJ2-7, with TRBD2 as a possible D gene (5 bases). The CDR3 spans 14 residues. V was pared by 0 bases and J by 7 bases, with 13 bases between. Germline V gene data show CDR1 as MGHRA and CDR2 as YSYEKL.

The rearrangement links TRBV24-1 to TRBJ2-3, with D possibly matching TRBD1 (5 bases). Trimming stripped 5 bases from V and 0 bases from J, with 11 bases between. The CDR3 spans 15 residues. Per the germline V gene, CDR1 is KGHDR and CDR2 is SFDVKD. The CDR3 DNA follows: TGTGCCACCAGTGTAGGGGCCGGGAGCACAGATACGCAGTATTTT. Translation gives CATSVGAGSTDTQYF.

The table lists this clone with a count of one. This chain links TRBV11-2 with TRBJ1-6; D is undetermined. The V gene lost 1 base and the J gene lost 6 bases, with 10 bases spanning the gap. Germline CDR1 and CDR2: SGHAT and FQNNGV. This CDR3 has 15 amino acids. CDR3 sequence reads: CASSLVSGSNSPLHF. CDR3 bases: TGTGCCAGCAGCTTAGTGTCCGGCAGTAATTCACCCCTCCACTTT.

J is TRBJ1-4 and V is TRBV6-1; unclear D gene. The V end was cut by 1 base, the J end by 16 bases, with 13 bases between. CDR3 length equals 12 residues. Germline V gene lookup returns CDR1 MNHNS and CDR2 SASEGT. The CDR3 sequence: CASSEGVGSQFF. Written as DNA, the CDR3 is TGTGCCAGCAGTGAAGGGGTAGGAAGCCAGTTTTTT.

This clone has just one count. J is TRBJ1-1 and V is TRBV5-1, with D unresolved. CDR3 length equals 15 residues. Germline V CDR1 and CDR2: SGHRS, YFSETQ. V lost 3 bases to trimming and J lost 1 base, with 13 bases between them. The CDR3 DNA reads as TGCGCCAGCAGCTCTTATCCTAGCCCGAACACTGAAGCTTTCTTT. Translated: CASSSYPSPNTEAFF.

The CDR3 nucleotides read TGCGCCAGCAGGGGGCAGAAAGTGAACACTGAAGCTTTCTTT. It yields the protein CASRGQKVNTEAFF. The gene calls are TRBV5-1 and TRBJ1-1, with D tentatively TRBD1 (5 bases). Trimming took off 5 bases at V and 0 bases at J, with 11 bases between the two ends. This CDR3 is 14 amino acids long. Per the germline V gene, CDR1 is SGHRS and CDR2 is YFSETQ. Combining the CDR3 with reference TRBV5-1 and TRBJ1-1 gives the whole variable domain KAGVTQTPRYLIKTRGQQVTLSCSPISGHRSVSWYQQTPGQGLQFLFEYFSETQRNKGNFPGRFSGRQFSNSRSEMNVSTLELGDSALYLCASRGQKVNTEAFFGQGTRLTVV.

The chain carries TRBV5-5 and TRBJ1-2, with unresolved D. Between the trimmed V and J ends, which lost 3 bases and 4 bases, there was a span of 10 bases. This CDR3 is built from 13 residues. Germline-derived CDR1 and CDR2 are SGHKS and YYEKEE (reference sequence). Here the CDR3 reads CASSSDGSYGYTF. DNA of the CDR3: TGTGCCAGCAGCTCCGACGGGTCCTATGGCTACACCTTC.

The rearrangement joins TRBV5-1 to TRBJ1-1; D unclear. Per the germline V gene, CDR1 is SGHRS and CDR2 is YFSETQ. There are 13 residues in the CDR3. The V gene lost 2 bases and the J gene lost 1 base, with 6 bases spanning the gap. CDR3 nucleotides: TGCGCCAGCAGCTTTTCAGCGAACACTGAAGCTTTCTTT. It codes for CASSFSANTEAFF. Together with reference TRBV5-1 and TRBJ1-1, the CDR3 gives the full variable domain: KAGVTQTPRYLIKTRGQQVTLSCSPISGHRSVSWYQQTPGQGLQFLFEYFSETQRNKGNFPGRFSGRQFSNSRSEMNVSTLELGDSALYLCASSFSANTEAFFGQGTRLTVV.

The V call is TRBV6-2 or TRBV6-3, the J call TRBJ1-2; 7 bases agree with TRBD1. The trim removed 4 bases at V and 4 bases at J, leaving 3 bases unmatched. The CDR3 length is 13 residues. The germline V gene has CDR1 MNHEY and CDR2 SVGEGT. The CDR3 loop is CASSWGQSYGYTF. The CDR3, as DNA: TGTGCCAGCAGTTGGGGACAGTCCTATGGCTACACCTTC.

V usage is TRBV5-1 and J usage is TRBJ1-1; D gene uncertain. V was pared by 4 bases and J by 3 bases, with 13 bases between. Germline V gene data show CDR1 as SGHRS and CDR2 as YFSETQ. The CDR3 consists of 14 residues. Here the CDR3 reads CASSPAVMDTEAFF. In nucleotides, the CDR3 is TGCGCCAGCAGCCCCGCGGTAATGGACACTGAAGCTTTCTTT. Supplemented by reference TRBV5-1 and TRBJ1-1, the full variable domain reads KAGVTQTPRYLIKTRGQQVTLSCSPISGHRSVSWYQQTPGQGLQFLFEYFSETQRNKGNFPGRFSGRQFSNSRSEMNVSTLELGDSALYLCASSPAVMDTEAFFGQGTRLTVV.

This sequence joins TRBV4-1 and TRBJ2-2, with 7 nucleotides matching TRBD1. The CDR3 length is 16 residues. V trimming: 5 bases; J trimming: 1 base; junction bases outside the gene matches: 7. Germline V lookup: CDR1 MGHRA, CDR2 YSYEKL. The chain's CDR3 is CASSSLGTENTGELFF. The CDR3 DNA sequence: TGCGCCAGCAGCTCCCTGGGGACAGAGAACACCGGGGAGCTGTTTTTT.

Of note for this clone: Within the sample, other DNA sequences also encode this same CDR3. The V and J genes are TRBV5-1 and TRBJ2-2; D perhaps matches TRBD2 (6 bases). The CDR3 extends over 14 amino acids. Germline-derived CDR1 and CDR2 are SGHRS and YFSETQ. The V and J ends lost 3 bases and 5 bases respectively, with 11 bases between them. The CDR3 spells CASSSGRGTGELFF. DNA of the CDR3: TGCGCCAGCAGCTCGGGACGGGGGACCGGGGAGCTGTTTTTT.

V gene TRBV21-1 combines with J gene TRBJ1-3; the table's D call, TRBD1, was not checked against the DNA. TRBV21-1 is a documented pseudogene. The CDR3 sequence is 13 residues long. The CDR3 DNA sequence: TGTGCCAGCAGCAAAGATCTGGGGCAGCCCATATATTTT. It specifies CASSKDLGQPIYF.

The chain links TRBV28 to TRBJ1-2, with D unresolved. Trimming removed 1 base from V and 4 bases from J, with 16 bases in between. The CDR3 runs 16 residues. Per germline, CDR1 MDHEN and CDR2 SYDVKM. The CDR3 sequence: CASSLLAQDGFYGYTF. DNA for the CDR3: TGTGCCAGCAGTTTATTAGCGCAGGACGGATTCTATGGCTACACCTTC.

The CDR3: CASSNGHEQYF. CDR3 bases: TGTGCCAGCAGCAACGGTCACGAGCAGTACTTC. The rearrangement uses TRBV21-1 and TRBJ2-7; the tabulated D call, TRBD2, remains unverified against the DNA. TRBV21-1 corresponds to a pseudogene. The CDR3 length is 11 residues.

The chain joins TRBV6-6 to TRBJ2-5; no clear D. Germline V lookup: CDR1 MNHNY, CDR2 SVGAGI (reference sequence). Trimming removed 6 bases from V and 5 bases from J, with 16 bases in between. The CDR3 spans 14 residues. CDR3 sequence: CASSSSVGWETQYF. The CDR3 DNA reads TGTGCCAGCAGCTCCTCGGTGGGGTGGGAGACCCAGTACTTC.

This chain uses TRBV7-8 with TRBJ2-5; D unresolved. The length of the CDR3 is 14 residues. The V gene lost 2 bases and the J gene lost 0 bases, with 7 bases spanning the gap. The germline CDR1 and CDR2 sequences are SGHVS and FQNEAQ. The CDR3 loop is CASSLFEYQETQYF. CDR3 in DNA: TGTGCCAGCAGCTTATTCGAGTACCAAGAGACCCAGTACTTC.

The CDR3 region has the DNA TGTGCCAGCAGCCAGAACCGGGTGAACTATGGCTACACCTTC. Its protein is CASSQNRVNYGYTF. This chain uses TRBV7-9 with TRBJ1-2, with no clear D. CDR1 is SEHNR, CDR2 FQNEAQ, per germline (reference sequence). The CDR3 is 14 amino acids. Trimming removed 5 bases at V and 2 bases at J, with 12 bases between.